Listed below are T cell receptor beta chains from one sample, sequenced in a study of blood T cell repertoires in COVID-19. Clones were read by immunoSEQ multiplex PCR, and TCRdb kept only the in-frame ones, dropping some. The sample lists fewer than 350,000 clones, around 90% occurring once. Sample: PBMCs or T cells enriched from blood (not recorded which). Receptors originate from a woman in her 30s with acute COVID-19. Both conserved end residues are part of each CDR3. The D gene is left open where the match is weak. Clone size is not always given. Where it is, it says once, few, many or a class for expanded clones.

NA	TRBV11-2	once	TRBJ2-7	CASSLLSGGGSLISYEQYF	TGTGCCAGCAGCTTGTTGTCTGGCGGGGGCTCCCTGATCTCCTACGAGCAGTACTTC
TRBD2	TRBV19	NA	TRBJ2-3	CASSSSGGTDTQYF	TGTGCCAGTAGTAGTAGCGGGGGCACAGATACGCAGTATTTT
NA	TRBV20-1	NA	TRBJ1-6	CSASQTDFLLHF	TGCAGTGCTAGTCAGACCGACTTTCTCCTCCACTTT
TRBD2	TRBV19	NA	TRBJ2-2	CASSTGLEYTGELFF	TGTGCCAGTAGTACCGGACTAGAATACACCGGGGAGCTGTTTTTT
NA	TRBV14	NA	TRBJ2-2	CASSPGPGGELFF	TGTGCCAGCAGCCCAGGACCAGGGGGGGAGCTGTTTTTT
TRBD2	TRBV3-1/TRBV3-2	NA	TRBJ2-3	CASAPGLAGVDTQYF	TGTGCCAGCGCTCCGGGACTAGCGGGAGTAGATACGCAGTATTTT
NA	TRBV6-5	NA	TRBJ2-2	CASTSSGELFF	TGTGCCAGCACGTCCTCCGGGGAGCTGTTTTTT
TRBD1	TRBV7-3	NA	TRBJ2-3	CASKGASDTQYF	TGTGCCAGCAAGGGGGCTTCGGATACGCAGTATTTT
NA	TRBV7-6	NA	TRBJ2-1	CASSLEVSSYNEQFF	TGTGCCAGCAGCTTAGAAGTGAGCTCCTACAATGAGCAGTTCTTC
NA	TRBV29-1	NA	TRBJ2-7	CSVTYSRLDEQYF	TGCAGCGTTACGTACAGTAGGTTGGACGAGCAGTACTTC
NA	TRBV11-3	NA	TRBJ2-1	CASSSIRDNEQFF	TGTGCCAGCAGCTCCATTCGGGACAATGAGCAGTTCTTC
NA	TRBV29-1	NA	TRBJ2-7	CSVVSSSAYEQYF	TGCAGCGTTGTTTCCTCTAGCGCCTACGAGCAGTACTTC
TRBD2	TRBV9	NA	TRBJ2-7	CASSRREAPLRNEQYF	TGTGCCAGCAGCCGTCGGGAGGCGCCCCTCCGCAACGAGCAGTACTTC
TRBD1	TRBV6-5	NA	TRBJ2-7	CASSTGTAYEQYF	TGTGCCAGCAGCACCGGGACAGCCTACGAGCAGTACTTC
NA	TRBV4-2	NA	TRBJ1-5	CASSLRDGNQPQHF	TGTGCCAGCAGCCTCAGGGATGGCAATCAGCCCCAGCATTTT
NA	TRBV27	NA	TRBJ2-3	CASSPSPTISTDTQYF	TGTGCCAGCAGTCCTAGCCCGACAATTAGCACAGATACGCAGTATTTT
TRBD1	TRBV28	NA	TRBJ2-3	CASSRTGGTDTQYF	TGTGCCAGCAGTAGGACAGGGGGCACAGATACGCAGTATTTT
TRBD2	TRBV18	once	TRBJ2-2	CASSMPGTSGTNTGELFF	TGTGCCAGCTCAATGCCCGGGACTAGCGGGACGAACACCGGGGAGCTGTTTTTT
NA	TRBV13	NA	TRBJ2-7	CASSLETGSVYEQYF	TGTGCCAGCAGCTTAGAAACAGGATCTGTCTACGAGCAGTACTTC